The T cell receptor beta chain under discussion was sequenced for a study of TIL therapy for anti-PD-1-resistant metastatic lung cancer. The libraries were made with immunoSEQ v3. Assay: immunoSEQ multiplex PCR; the TCRdb copy retains only in-frame clones and omits some. The sample lists 25,000 to 30,000 clones, under 80% occurring once. Stated time point: pre-treatment sample, taken before nivolumab and TIL therapy. The tumor samples were excised metastases, mostly pleural nodules or supraclavicular lymph nodes. The length of the CDR3 is 16 residues. The ends lost 1 base at V and 0 bases at J; junction bases unmatched: 4. Germline CDR1 and CDR2: LNHNV and YYDKDF (reference sequence).

The origin of this receptor is a woman aged 30-79 years with non-small cell lung cancer. Sequenced material: tumor tissue, taken at baseline. The chain uses TRBV15 and TRBJ2-7, with 9 bases matching TRBD1. In DNA, the CDR3 is TGTGCCACCAGCAGAGCCGGGACAGGGCGCTCCTACGAGCAGTACTTC. It yields the protein CATSRAGTGRSYEQYF.